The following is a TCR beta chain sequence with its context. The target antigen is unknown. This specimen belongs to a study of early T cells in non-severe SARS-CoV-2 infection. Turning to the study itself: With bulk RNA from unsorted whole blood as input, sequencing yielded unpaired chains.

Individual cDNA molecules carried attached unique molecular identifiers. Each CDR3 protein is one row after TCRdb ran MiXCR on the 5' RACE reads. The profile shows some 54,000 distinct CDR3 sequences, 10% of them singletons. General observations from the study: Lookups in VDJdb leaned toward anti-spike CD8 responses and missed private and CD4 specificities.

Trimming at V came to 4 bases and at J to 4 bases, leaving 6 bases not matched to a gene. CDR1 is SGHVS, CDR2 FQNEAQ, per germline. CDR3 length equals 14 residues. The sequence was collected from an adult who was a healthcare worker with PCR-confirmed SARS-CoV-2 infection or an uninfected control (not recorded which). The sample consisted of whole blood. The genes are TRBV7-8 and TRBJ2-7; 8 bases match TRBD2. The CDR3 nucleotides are TGTGCCAGCAGCTGGGGAGCGGGAGTGTACGAGCAGTACTTC. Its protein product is CASSWGAGVYEQYF.